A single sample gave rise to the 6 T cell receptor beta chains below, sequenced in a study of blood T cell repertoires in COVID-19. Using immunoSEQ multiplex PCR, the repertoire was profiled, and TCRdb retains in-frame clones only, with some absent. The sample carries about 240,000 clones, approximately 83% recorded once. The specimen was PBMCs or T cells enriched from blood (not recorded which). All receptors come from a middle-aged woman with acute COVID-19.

The CDR3 reads CASSYMGSEAFF. The CDR3 DNA reads TGTGCCAGCAGTTATATGGGCTCTGAAGCTTTCTTT. The genes are TRBV6-5 and TRBJ1-1; D is unresolved. The CDR3 covers 12 residues. Trimming took 3 bases from V and 6 from J, leaving 8 bases between them. In germline, CDR1 is MNHEY, CDR2 SVGAGI.

CDR3 loop: CSVVDRGHEQFF. CDR3 sequence (DNA): TGCAGCGTTGTGGACAGGGGGCATGAGCAGTTCTTC. J is TRBJ2-1 and V is TRBV29-1; 11 nucleotides match TRBD1. The germline gives CDR1 SQVTM, CDR2 ANQGSEA. J lost 8 bases, V lost 4 bases, and 1 base had no gene match. The CDR3 spans 12 residues.

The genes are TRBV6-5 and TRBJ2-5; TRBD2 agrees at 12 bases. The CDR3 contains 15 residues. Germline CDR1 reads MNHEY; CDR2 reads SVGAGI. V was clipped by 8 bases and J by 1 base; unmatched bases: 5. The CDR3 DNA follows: TGTGCCAGCGATTGGACTAGCGGGGCCCAAGAGACCCAGTACTTC. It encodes CASDWTSGAQETQYF.

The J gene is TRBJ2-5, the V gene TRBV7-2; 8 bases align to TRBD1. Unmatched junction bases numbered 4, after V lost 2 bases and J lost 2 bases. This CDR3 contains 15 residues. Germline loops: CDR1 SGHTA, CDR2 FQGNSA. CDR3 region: CASSLPGTGQETQYF. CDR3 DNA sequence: TGTGCCAGCAGCTTACCGGGGACAGGTCAAGAGACCCAGTACTTC.

DNA for the CDR3: TGTGCCAGCAGCTCCGCGGGACAGGGGGTGACCCAGTACTTC. It encodes CASSSAGQGVTQYF. The chain couples TRBV5-4 to TRBJ2-5; 11 nucleotides line up with TRBD1. J gave up 7 bases and V 3 bases, and 5 bases lay outside the gene matches. Per the germline V gene, CDR1 is SGHNT and CDR2 is YYREEE (reference sequence). The CDR3 has 14 amino acids.

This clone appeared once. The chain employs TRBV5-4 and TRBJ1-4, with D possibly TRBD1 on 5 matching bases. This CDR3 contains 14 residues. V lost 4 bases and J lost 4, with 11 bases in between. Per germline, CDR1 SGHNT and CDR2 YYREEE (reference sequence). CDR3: CASSTDSLNEKLFF. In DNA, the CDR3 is TGTGCCAGCAGCACCGACAGCCTTAATGAAAAACTGTTTTTT.